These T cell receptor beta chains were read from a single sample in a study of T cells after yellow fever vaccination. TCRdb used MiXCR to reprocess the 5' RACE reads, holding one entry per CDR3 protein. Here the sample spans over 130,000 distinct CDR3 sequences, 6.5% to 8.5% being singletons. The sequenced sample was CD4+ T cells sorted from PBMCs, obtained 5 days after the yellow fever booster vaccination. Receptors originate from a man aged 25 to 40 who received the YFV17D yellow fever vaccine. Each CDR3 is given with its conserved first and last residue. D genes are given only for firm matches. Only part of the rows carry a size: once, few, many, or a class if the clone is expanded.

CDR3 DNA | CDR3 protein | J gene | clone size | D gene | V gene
TGTGCCAGCAGCCGTGGCGGGACCGTGGGGGAGCAGTACTTC | CASSRGGTVGEQYF | TRBJ2-7 | many | - | TRBV3-1
TGTGCCACCAGCAGAAGAGAGACAGGAGGGAAGACCCAGTACTTC | CATSRRETGGKTQYF | TRBJ2-5 | many | - | TRBV15
TGTGCCAGCAGCTTAGACGCGACTAGCGGGAAGAATGAGCAGTTCTTC | CASSLDATSGKNEQFF | TRBJ2-1 | many | TRBD2 | TRBV7-9
TGTGCCAGCAGTTTACGGGGGGGCGCAGATACGCAGTATTTT | CASSLRGGADTQYF | TRBJ2-3 | many | TRBD2 | TRBV12-3/TRBV12-4
TGTGCCACCAGCAGAGACAGGGGGCGCAGCAATGAGCAGTTCTTC | CATSRDRGRSNEQFF | TRBJ2-1 | - | TRBD1 | TRBV15
TGCAGCGCCCGTGGGCGGGGTGCCCCAGATACGCAGTATTTT | CSARGRGAPDTQYF | TRBJ2-3 | many | - | TRBV29-1
TGCGCCAGCAGCTTGGCCCCCCTAAGTTACACGGGAGGAGAAGAGACCCAGTACTTC | CASSLAPLSYTGGEETQYF | TRBJ2-5 | few | TRBD2 | TRBV5-1
TGTGCCAGCAGCTTAACGGGAGGGTACGCAGATACGCAGTATTTT | CASSLTGGYADTQYF | TRBJ2-3 | many | TRBD2 | TRBV7-2
TGTGCCAGCAGTGAATTAGACGGGAGGGCGAAGGAGCAGTACTTC | CASSELDGRAKEQYF | TRBJ2-7 | many | TRBD2 | TRBV25-1
TGTGCCAGCAGCTTCGTTGCTGGAGATACGCAGTATTTT | CASSFVAGDTQYF | TRBJ2-3 | - | - | TRBV7-6
TGTGCCAGTAGTATTTTACGCGGGCCCCAGCATTTT | CASSILRGPQHF | TRBJ1-5 | few | - | TRBV19
TGTGCCAGCAGCCGAGTGACAGGCGCCTATAACTATGGCTACACCTTC | CASSRVTGAYNYGYTF | TRBJ1-2 | many | - | TRBV5-6
TGTGCCAGCAGTTTATTCCCTCGACTCCGTAATGAGCAGTTCTTC | CASSLFPRLRNEQFF | TRBJ2-1 | many | - | TRBV28
TGTGCCAGCAGTGCTCGTCCGGGAGCTCTGGATACGCAGTATTTT | CASSARPGALDTQYF | TRBJ2-3 | many | - | TRBV6-4
TGTGCCAGCATAAACCGGGACATGAGCCACAATGAGCAGTTCTTC | CASINRDMSHNEQFF | TRBJ2-1 | many | - | TRBV6-1